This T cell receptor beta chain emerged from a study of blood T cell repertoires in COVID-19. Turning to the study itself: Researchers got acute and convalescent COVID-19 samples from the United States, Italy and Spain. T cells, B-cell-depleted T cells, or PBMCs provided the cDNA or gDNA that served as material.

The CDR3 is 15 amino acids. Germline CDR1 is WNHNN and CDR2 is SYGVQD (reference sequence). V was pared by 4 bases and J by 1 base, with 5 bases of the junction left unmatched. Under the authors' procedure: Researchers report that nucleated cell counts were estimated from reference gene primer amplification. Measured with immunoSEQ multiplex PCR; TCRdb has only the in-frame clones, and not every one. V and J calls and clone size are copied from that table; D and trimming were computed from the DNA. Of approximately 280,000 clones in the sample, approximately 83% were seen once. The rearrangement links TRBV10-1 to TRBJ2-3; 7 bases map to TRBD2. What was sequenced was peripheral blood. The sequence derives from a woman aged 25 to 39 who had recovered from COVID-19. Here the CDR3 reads CASSATGGGTDTQYF. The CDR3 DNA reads TGCGCCAGCAGTGCGACGGGGGGTGGCACAGATACGCAGTATTTT.